This T cell receptor beta chain was recorded in a study of T-cell memory formation after mild COVID-19. Study outcomes and limitations: Day 15 to 85 contracting clones showed balanced CD4/CD8; later expanders leaned CD4+.

Researchers used 5'RACE with constant-segment primers to make TCR alpha and TCR beta cDNA libraries that carry sample barcodes and UMIs. TCRdb reanalysed the 5' RACE reads using MiXCR and keeps one entry per CDR3 protein. The repertoire has under 250,000 distinct CDR3 sequences, over 9% of them found once; the top ten carry 3% to 4.5%. This clonotype has just a few counts. Its target is not known. In germline, CDR1 is SGHRS, CDR2 YFSETQ. The CDR3 covers 15 residues. Unmatched junction bases numbered 6, after V lost 2 bases and J lost 4 bases. V gene TRBV5-1 combines with J gene TRBJ2-3, with TRBD2 identical over 8 bases. The receptor comes from a man younger than 35 who had mild COVID-19 (a few samples of this study predate the infection). Cell type and time point are not known. The specimen was PBMCs or a T cell subset sorted from them (not recorded which). The CDR3: CASSLSRTSPDTQYF. The CDR3 DNA reads TGCGCCAGCAGCTTATCCCGGACTAGCCCAGATACGCAGTATTTT.